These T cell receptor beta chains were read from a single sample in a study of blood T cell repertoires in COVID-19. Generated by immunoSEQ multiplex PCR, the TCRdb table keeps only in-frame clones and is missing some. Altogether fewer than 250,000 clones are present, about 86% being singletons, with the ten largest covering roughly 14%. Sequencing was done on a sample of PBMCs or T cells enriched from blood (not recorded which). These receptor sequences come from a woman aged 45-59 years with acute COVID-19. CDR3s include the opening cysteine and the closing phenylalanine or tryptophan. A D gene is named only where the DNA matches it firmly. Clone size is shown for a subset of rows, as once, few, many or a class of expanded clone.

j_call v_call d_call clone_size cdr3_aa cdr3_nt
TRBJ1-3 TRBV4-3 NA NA CASSQDRGNTIYF TGCGCCAGCAGCCAAGACAGGGGAAACACCATATATTTT
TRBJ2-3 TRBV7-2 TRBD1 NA CASSLTGTGSADTQYF TGTGCCAGCAGCTTGACCGGGACAGGGTCGGCAGATACGCAGTATTTT
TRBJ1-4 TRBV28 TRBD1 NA CASSPQGAREKLFF TGTGCCAGCAGTCCACAGGGGGCAAGGGAAAAACTGTTTTTT
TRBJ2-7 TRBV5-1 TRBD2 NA CASSSLAGDYEQYF TGCGCCAGCAGCTCCCTAGCGGGAGACTACGAGCAGTACTTC
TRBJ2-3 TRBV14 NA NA CASSQGQFSTDTQYF TGTGCCAGCAGCCAAGGACAGTTTAGCACAGATACGCAGTATTTT
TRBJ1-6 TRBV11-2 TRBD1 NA CASSSTLRDSSPLHF TGTGCCAGCAGCTCAACCCTCCGGGACAGCTCACCCCTCCACTTT
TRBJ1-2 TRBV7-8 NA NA CASSLIRQMTYGYTF TGTGCCAGCAGCTTAATCCGACAGATGACCTATGGCTACACCTTC
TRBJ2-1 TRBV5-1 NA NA CASSPRGTGYNEQFF TGCGCCAGCAGCCCGAGGGGGACCGGGTACAATGAGCAGTTCTTC
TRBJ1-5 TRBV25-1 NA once CASPLGSQPQHF TGTGCCAGCCCCCTAGGTAGCCAGCCCCAGCATTTT
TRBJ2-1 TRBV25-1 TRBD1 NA CASQKAGQGSNEQFF TGTGCCAGCCAAAAAGCGGGACAGGGCTCAAATGAGCAGTTCTTC
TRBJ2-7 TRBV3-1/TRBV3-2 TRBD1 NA CASSQATGLHEQYF TGTGCCAGCAGCCAAGCGACAGGGCTTCACGAGCAGTACTTC
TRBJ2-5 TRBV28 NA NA CASRPRTLTAETQYF TGTGCCAGCAGACCCCGGACTCTTACGGCGGAGACCCAGTACTTC
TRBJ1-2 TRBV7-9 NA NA CASSLEAGSLYGYTF TGTGCCAGCAGCTTAGAGGCAGGCAGTTTATATGGCTACACCTTC
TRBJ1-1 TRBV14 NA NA CASLNRAQVKNTEAFF TGTGCCAGCCTGAACAGGGCACAAGTGAAGAACACTGAAGCTTTCTTT
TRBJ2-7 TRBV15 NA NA CATSRTDSSPYEQYF TGTGCCACCAGCAGAACCGACAGTTCCCCCTACGAGCAGTACTTC
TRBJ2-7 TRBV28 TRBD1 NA CASRSSGTGHRSLYEQYF TGTGCCAGCAGGTCATCCGGGACAGGTCACCGATCCTTATACGAGCAGTACTTC
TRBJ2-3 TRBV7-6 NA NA CASSLDRGIDTQYF TGTGCCAGCAGCTTAGATCGCGGGATCGATACGCAGTATTTT
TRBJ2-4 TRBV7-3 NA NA CASSLSGRAKNIQYF TGTGCCAGCAGCTTATCCGGCAGGGCCAAAAACATTCAGTACTTC
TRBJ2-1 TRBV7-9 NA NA CASSSFGSMGHNEQFF TGTGCCAGCAGTTCCTTCGGGAGTATGGGTCACAATGAGCAGTTCTTC
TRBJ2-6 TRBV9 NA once CASSDPTGPSGANVLTF TGTGCCAGCAGCGATCCGACAGGCCCCTCTGGGGCCAACGTCCTGACTTTC
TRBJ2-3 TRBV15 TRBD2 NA CATSRGTSGRRRDTQYF TGTGCCACCAGCAGAGGGACTAGCGGGAGGAGGCGAGATACGCAGTATTTT
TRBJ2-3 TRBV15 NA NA CATSREGGPSTDTQYF TGTGCCACCAGCAGAGAGGGCGGGCCTAGCACAGATACGCAGTATTTT
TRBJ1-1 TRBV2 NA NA CASSEARREF TGTGCCAGCAGTGAAGCGAGGCGGGAGTTT
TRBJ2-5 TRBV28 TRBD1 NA CASSFLGQAFQETQYF TGTGCCAGCAGTTTCTTGGGACAGGCTTTCCAAGAGACCCAGTACTTC
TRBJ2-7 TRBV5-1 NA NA CASSLGQPTGEQYF TGCGCCAGCAGCTTGGGACAGCCTACCGGGGAGCAGTACTTC
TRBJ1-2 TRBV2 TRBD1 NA CASSYRGAPSDYTF TGTGCCAGCAGTTACAGGGGGGCCCCGTCTGACTACACCTTC
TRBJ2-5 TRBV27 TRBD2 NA CASSSRTSGRLEETQYF TGTGCCAGCAGTTCAAGGACTAGCGGGAGGTTGGAAGAGACCCAGTACTTC
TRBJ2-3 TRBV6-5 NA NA CASSYLAWGTDTQYF TGTGCCAGCAGTTACCTAGCGTGGGGCACAGATACGCAGTATTTT
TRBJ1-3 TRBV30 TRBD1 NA CAWSRQGFGSGNTIYF TGTGCCTGGAGCCGACAGGGCTTTGGCTCTGGAAACACCATATATTTT
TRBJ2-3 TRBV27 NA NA CASSLMASTDTQYF TGTGCCAGCAGTTTAATGGCTAGCACAGATACGCAGTATTTT
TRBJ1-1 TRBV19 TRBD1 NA CASSTGKNTEAFF TGTGCCAGTTCGACAGGGAAGAACACTGAAGCTTTCTTT
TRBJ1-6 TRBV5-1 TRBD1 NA CASSPPQGRWGNSPLHF TGCGCCAGCAGCCCGCCACAGGGGCGTTGGGGAAATTCACCCCTCCACTTT
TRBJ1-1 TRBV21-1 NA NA CASRVGQKNTEAFF TGTGCCAGCAGGGTGGGACAGAAGAACACTGAAGCTTTCTTT
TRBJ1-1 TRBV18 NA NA CASSPAGAGMNTEAFF TGTGCCAGCTCACCAGCGGGGGCGGGCATGAACACTGAAGCTTTCTTT
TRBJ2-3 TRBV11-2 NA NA CASSLSVRDTQYF TGTGCCAGCAGCTTAAGCGTAAGGGATACGCAGTATTTT
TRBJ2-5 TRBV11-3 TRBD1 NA CASSLEQGSETQYF TGTGCCAGCAGCTTAGAACAGGGGTCGGAGACCCAGTACTTC
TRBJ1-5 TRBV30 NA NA CAWNDRSNQPQHF TGTGCCTGGAATGACAGGAGCAATCAGCCCCAGCATTTT